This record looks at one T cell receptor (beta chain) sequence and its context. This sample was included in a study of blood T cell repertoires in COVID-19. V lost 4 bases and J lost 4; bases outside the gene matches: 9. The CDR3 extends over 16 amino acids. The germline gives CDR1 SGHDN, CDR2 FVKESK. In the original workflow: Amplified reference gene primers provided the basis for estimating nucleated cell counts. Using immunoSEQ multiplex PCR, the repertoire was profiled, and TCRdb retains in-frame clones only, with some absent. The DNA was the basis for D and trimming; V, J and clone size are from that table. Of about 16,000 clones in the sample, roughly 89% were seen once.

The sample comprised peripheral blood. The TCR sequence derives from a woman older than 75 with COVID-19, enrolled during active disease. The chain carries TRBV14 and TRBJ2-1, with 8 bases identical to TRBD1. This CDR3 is CASSPWTGKSYNEQFF. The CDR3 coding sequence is TGTGCCAGCAGCCCATGGACAGGGAAAAGTTACAATGAGCAGTTCTTC.